The 12 T cell receptor beta chains below come from one sample, sequenced in a study of T cell repertoires in cytomegalovirus infection. TCRdb called the reads again in MiXCR, with one record for every CDR3 protein. The sample contains some 320,000 distinct CDR3 sequences, more than 9% of which appear only once. Sequenced material: PBMCs. The receptors were gathered from a human donor in good health (CMV status not recorded). Some clones in this sample may be carry-over from other donors' samples.

This clonotype was seen at least ten times. The gene calls are TRBV29-1 and TRBJ2-6; a weak D match, TRBD1 (5 bases). Trimming cost V 4 bases and J 0 bases, with 16 bases left between them. CDR1 and CDR2 from the germline V gene are SQVTM and ANQGSEA. The CDR3 has 17 amino acids. The DNA for the CDR3 is TGCAGCGTTGCGGATTTTGAAGGGGTCTCTGGGGCCAACGTCCTGACTTTC. It is translated as CSVADFEGVSGANVLTF.

This clonotype was detected many times. J is TRBJ1-2 and V is TRBV24-1, with TRBD1 as a possible D gene (6 bases). The CDR3 runs 14 residues. The germline gives CDR1 KGHDR, CDR2 SFDVKD. Trimming stripped 2 bases from V and 8 bases from J, with 14 bases between. This CDR3 reads CATSDSQRGSGYTF. CDR3 coding DNA: TGTGCCACCAGTGATTCACAGAGGGGGAGCGGCTACACCTTC.

This clonotype was found many times. CDR3 loop: CASSFRLAGGNNEQFF. CDR3 nucleotides: TGTGCCAGCAGCTTCAGACTAGCGGGAGGAAACAATGAGCAGTTCTTC. This chain links TRBV7-6 with TRBJ2-1, with 13 positions matching TRBD2. J lost 5 bases, V lost 3 bases, and 4 bases had no gene match. Germline V lookup: CDR1 SGHVS, CDR2 FNYEAQ. The CDR3 loop spans 16 amino acids.

This clonotype was picked up many times. DNA of the CDR3: TGTGCCAGCAGCGTCGGGACTCTCTCCTACAATGAGCAGTTCTTC. Residues: CASSVGTLSYNEQFF. The J gene is TRBJ2-1, the V gene TRBV7-2; TRBD2 might be the D (6 bases). In germline, CDR1 is SGHTA, CDR2 FQGNSA. The germline V and J ends were trimmed by 5 bases and 0 bases, with 11 bases remaining between them. The CDR3 contains 15 residues. Looking up the rest from reference TRBV7-2 and TRBJ2-1 gives the full variable domain: GAGVSQSPSNKVTEKGKDVELRCDPISGHTALYWYRQSLGQGLEFLIYFQGNSAPDKSGLPSDRFSAERTGGSVSTLTIQRTQQEDSAVYLCASSVGTLSYNEQFFGPGTRLTVL.

V usage is TRBV7-8 and J usage is TRBJ1-5; no definite D call. V gave up 0 bases and J gave up 7 bases, with 13 bases separating them. In germline, CDR1 is SGHVS, CDR2 FQNEAQ. The CDR3 is 15 amino acids. The CDR3 DNA reads TGTGCCAGCAGCTTAGCGGCCGGCCTAGGACAGCCCCAGCATTTT. Translation gives CASSLAAGLGQPQHF.

This clonotype was counted only a few times. The chain links TRBV20-1 to TRBJ1-5, with D possibly matching TRBD1 (5 bases). V was pared by 2 bases and J by 2 bases, with 10 bases between. The CDR3 runs 14 residues. Germline V gives CDR1 DFQATT, CDR2 SNEGSKA (reference sequence). Written as DNA, the CDR3 is TGCAGTGCTAGATGGGGCTCTGGCAATCAGCCCCAGCATTTT. Its protein product is CSARWGSGNQPQHF.

CDR3 region: CSARGRGLYNEQFF. As DNA, the CDR3 is TGCAGTGCTAGAGGCAGGGGACTTTACAATGAGCAGTTCTTC. The chain has TRBV20-1 and TRBJ2-1; D could derive from TRBD1 or TRBD2 (6 bases each). CDR3 size: 14 residues. The V and J ends lost 1 base and 4 bases respectively, with 11 bases between them. Germline lookup yields CDR1 DFQATT and CDR2 SNEGSKA (reference sequence).

This clonotype was detected ten times or more. The gene calls are TRBV7-6 and TRBJ2-7; 9 bases fit TRBD1. V shed 2 bases and J 3 bases; nucleotides not matched to a gene: 5. This CDR3 is built from 15 residues. From germline, CDR1 is SGHVS and CDR2 FNYEAQ. CDR3 bases: TGTGCCAGCAGCTTAAGGACAGGGGCTATCTACGAGCAGTACTTC. Translated: CASSLRTGAIYEQYF.

The chain carries TRBV19 and TRBJ1-1; D is perhaps TRBD1 (5 bases). V was pared by 3 bases and J by 0 bases, with 8 bases between. The germline CDR1 and CDR2 sequences are LNHDA and SQIVND (reference sequence). The CDR3 sequence is 14 residues long. In nucleotides, the CDR3 is TGTGCCAGTAGTATTGGGGGTCTGAACACTGAAGCTTTCTTT. Its translation: CASSIGGLNTEAFF.

This clonotype has at least ten counts. This sequence joins TRBV7-8 and TRBJ2-3, with TRBD2 identical over 8 bases. CDR1 and CDR2 from the germline V gene are SGHVS and FQNEAQ. With 1 base clipped from V and 4 bases from J, the junction kept 4 bases outside the gene matches. The CDR3 runs to 15 residues. The CDR3 loop reads CASSLVPAGADTQYF. In nucleotides, the CDR3 is TGTGCCAGCAGCTTAGTCCCAGCGGGAGCAGATACGCAGTATTTT.

V usage is TRBV10-3 and J usage is TRBJ2-7; TRBD1 is a possible D gene (6 bases). The CDR3 spans 14 residues. V was clipped by 0 bases and J by 7 bases, with 13 bases between them. Germline loops: CDR1 ENHRY, CDR2 SYGVKD. CDR3 in amino acids: CAISESTGTGEQYF. The CDR3, as DNA: TGTGCCATCAGTGAGTCGACAGGTACGGGGGAGCAGTACTTC.

The sample holds a few counts of this clonotype. This chain connects TRBV7-2 to TRBJ2-1, with 15 bases fitting TRBD2. This CDR3 spans 18 amino acids. The junction had 8 bases not matched to a gene; V was cut back by 1 base and J by 7 bases. The germline CDR1 and CDR2 sequences are SGHTA and FQGNSA. CDR3 coding DNA: TGTGCCAGCAGCTTAGTAGGACTAGCGGGGGGGACAACTAATGAGCAGTTCTTC. Amino acid sequence: CASSLVGLAGGTTNEQFF.